This T cell receptor beta chain was identified during a study of blood T cell repertoires in COVID-19. Across the study: Some COVID-19 samples were acute and others convalescent; all came from the United States, Italy and Spain.

As handled by the study authors: Estimated nucleated cell counts came from reference gene primer amplification. Measured with immunoSEQ multiplex PCR; TCRdb has only the in-frame clones, and not every one. That table gives V, J and clone size, and the DNA gave D and trimming. The table records approximately 210,000 clones, over 75% of them present only once. Clinical history as reported by participants underpinned cohort assignment. The CDR3 runs 14 residues. The ends were cut back, 10 bases at V and 5 bases at J, with 21 bases in the middle. Germline V lookup: CDR1 SGHKS, CDR2 YYEKEE (reference sequence).

Sequencing was done on a sample of PBMCs or T cells enriched from blood (not recorded which). This chain uses TRBV5-5 with TRBJ1-1; D call uncertain. This sequence was found in a man under 40 in a cohort exposed to, infected with or recovered from COVID-19 (not recorded which). The chain's CDR3 is CASTLLASGTEAFF. CDR3 sequence (DNA): TGTGCCTCCACGCTTCTTGCGTCAGGAACTGAAGCTTTCTTT.